What follows is one T cell receptor (beta chain) and its context. This specimen comes from a study of Ad26.COV2.S vaccination and SARS-CoV-2 variants. This CDR3 has 15 amino acids. The ends were cut back, 2 bases at V and 6 bases at J, with 15 bases in the middle. CDR1 SGHVS and CDR2 FNYEAQ come from the germline V gene. Treatment specified: some 20 received Ad26.COV2.S at low or high dose, single or two shots; roughly five received placebo; per-sample allocation not given. Specimens were obtained on day 63 following the first vaccine or placebo injection. This table comes from immunoSEQ multiplex PCR, and its TCRdb copy is limited to in-frame clones, with some not included. The sample holds 360,000 or so clones; approximately 90% are singletons and the top ten take 1.9%.

This material consisted of peripheral blood, taken in a trial of Ad26.COV2.S vaccine versus placebo. The receptor was derived from a person aged 18-65 years who received the Ad26.COV2.S COVID-19 vaccine or a placebo. This rearrangement joins TRBV7-6 to TRBJ2-3; a possible D gene is TRBD2 (6 bases). The CDR3 is CASSLFPGASDTQYF. The CDR3 DNA is TGTGCCAGCAGCTTATTTCCGGGAGCCAGCGATACGCAGTATTTT.